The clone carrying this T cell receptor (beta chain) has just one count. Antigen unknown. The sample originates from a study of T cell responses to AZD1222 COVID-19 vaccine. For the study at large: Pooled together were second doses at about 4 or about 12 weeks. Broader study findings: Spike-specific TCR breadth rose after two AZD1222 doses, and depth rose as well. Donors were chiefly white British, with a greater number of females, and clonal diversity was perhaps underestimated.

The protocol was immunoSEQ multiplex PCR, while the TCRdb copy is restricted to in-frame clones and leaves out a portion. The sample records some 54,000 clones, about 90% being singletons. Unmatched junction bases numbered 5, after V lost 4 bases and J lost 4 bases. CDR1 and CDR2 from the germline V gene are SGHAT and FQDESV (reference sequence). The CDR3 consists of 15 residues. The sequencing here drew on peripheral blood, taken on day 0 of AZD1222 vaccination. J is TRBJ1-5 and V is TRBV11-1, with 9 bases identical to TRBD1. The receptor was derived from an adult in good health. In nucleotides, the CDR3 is TGTGCCAGCAGCTCGGGGACAGGGAGGAATCAGCCCCAGCATTTT. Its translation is CASSSGTGRNQPQHF. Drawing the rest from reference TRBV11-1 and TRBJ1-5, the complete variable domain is EAEVAQSPRYKITEKSQAVAFWCDPISGHATLYWYRQILGQGPELLVQFQDESVVDDSQLPKDRFSAERLKGVDSTLKIQPAELGDSAMYLCASSSGTGRNQPQHFGDGTRLSIL.